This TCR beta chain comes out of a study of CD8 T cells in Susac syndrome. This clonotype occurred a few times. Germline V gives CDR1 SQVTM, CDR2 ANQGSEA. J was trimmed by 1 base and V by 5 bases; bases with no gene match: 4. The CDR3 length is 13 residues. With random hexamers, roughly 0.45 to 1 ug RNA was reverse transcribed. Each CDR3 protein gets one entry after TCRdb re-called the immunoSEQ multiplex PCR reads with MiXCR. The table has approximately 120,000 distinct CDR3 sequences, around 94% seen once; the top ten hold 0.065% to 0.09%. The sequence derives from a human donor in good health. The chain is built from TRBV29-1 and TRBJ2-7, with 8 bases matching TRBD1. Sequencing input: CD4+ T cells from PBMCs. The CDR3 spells CSVRGTGSYEQYF. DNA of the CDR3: TGCAGCGTTCGCGGGACAGGATCCTACGAGCAGTACTTC.